This T cell receptor (beta chain) was sequenced in a study of shared clonotypes between healthy human individuals. Study at large: Researchers drew samples from two women and a few men aged 18 to 49. Study-wide results and caveats: A handful of donors showed sharing of approximately 5% of naive CD4 clonotypes.

As for this clone: The target antigen is unknown.

Measured with immunoSEQ multiplex PCR; TCRdb has only the in-frame clones, and not every one. Among 1.6 million or so clones, 96% were seen once, and the ten largest hold about 1.2%. This CDR3 region has 15 residues. V lost 4 bases and J lost 3, with 14 bases in between. Per the germline V gene, CDR1 is MNHEY and CDR2 is SMNVEV (reference sequence). The chain has TRBV27 and TRBJ2-3; no clear D. The sequencing sample was made of naive CD4+ T cells sorted from blood. Subset specified: CD45RA+ positively selected. The receptor was derived from a man younger than 45 in good health. The CDR3 DNA reads TGTGCCAGCAGTTCCCCCTCGCTCGGGACAGATACGCAGTATTTT. Translated: CASSSPSLGTDTQYF.